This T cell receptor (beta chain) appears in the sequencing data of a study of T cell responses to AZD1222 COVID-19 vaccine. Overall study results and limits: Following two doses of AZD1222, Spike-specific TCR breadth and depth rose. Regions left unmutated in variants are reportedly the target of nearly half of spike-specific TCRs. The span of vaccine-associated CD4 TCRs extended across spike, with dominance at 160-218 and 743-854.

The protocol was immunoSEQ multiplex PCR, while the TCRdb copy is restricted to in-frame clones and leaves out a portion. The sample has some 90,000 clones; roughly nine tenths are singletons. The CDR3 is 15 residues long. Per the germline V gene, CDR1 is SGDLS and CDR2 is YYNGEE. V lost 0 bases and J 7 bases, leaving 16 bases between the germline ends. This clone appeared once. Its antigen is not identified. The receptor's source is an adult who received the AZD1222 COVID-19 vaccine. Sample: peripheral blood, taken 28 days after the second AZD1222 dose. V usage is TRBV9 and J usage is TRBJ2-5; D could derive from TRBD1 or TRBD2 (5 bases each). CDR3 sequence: CASSVGPSNQGTQYF. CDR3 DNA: TGTGCCAGCAGCGTAGGCCCTAGCAACCAGGGGACCCAGTACTTC.